The 32 T cell receptor beta chains below come from one sample, sequenced in a study of naive and memory T cell subsets. Antigens for these TCRs are unknown. Both TRBC1 and TRBC2 were covered by a beta constant-region primer of two equimolar oligonucleotides. Four rounds of PCR amplified the ligated cDNA using nested alpha and beta constant-region primers plus SP2. TCRdb reprocessed the UMI-ligation and nested PCR reads with MiXCR, giving one entry per CDR3 protein. The sample consists of 150,000 or so distinct CDR3 sequences, roughly 22% of them appearing once. Overall study results and limits: A few larger clonotypes appeared in naive repertoires, especially CD8, possibly memory cells re-expressing CD45RA.

Sequencing was done on a sample of naive CD4+ T cells from blood. The receptor source for this set is a human donor in good health.

The rearrangement links TRBV25-1 to TRBJ2-1; 7 bases fit TRBD1. Unmatched junction bases numbered 14, after V lost 5 bases and J lost 7 bases. This CDR3 has 16 amino acids. Germline loops: CDR1 MGHDK, CDR2 SYGVNS. As DNA, the CDR3 is TGTGCCAGCAGTTTAAGGCGACAGGGCTATTTGAATGAGCAGTTCTTC. Its translation is CASSLRRQGYLNEQFF. Drawing the rest from reference TRBV25-1 and TRBJ2-1, the complete variable domain is EADIYQTPRYLVIGTGKKITLECSQTMGHDKMYWYQQDPGMELHLIHYSYGVNSTEKGDLSSESTVSRIRTEHFPLTLESARPSHTSQYLCASSLRRQGYLNEQFFGPGTRLTVL.

This clonotype came up a few times. CDR3 nucleotides: TGCGCCAGCAGCTTGGATGGGGCGGCCAGCTCCTACGAGCAGTACTTC. It codes for CASSLDGAASSYEQYF. The gene calls are TRBV5-1 and TRBJ2-7, with D perhaps TRBD1 (5 bases). Trimming stripped 0 bases from V and 0 bases from J, with 13 bases between. Germline CDR1 is SGHRS and CDR2 is YFSETQ. The CDR3 extends over 16 amino acids. Looking up the rest from reference TRBV5-1 and TRBJ2-7 gives the full variable domain: KAGVTQTPRYLIKTRGQQVTLSCSPISGHRSVSWYQQTPGQGLQFLFEYFSETQRNKGNFPGRFSGRQFSNSRSEMNVSTLELGDSALYLCASSLDGAASSYEQYFGPGTRLTVT.

This clonotype was found a few times. The chain links TRBV20-1 to TRBJ2-1, with unresolved D. Germline V gene lookup returns CDR1 DFQATT and CDR2 SNEGSKA (reference sequence). This CDR3 region has 17 residues. Trimming left V 0 bases short and J 0 bases short, with 15 bases between. In nucleotides, the CDR3 is TGCAGTGCTAGAGAGCTCGGAGCGTTGAGCTCCTACAATGAGCAGTTCTTC. This encodes CSARELGALSSYNEQFF.

This chain links TRBV12-3 or TRBV12-4 with TRBJ1-4, with D unclear. This CDR3 region has 14 residues. Trimming pared 7 bases from V and 8 bases from J, leaving 17 bases between. CDR3 sequence (DNA): TGTGCCAGCACCCGAGGGCCCACGGAGGAAAAACTGTTTTTT. Encoded protein: CASTRGPTEEKLFF.

The chain links TRBV11-1 to TRBJ1-1; unclear D gene. This CDR3 comprises 16 residues. Trimming removed 5 bases at V and 0 bases at J, with 16 bases between. Per the germline V gene, CDR1 is SGHAT and CDR2 is FQDESV (reference sequence). The CDR3 DNA reads TGTGCCAGCAGCCCCCTAGGCAGAAGCATGAACACTGAAGCTTTCTTT. Translating it yields CASSPLGRSMNTEAFF.

In this sample, this clonotype turned up many times. A read error may produce the germline difference seen at one junction end. This sequence joins TRBV24-1 and TRBJ2-1, with D unresolved. CDR3 length: 13 residues. Germline loops: CDR1 KGHDR, CDR2 SFDVKD. CDR3 amino acids: CATSEARYNEQFF. CDR3 DNA sequence: TGTGCCACGAGTGAGGCCAGATACAATGAGCAGTTCTTC.

The chain links TRBV13 to TRBJ2-5, with 13 bases fitting TRBD2. The CDR3 totals 15 residues. Germline V lookup: CDR1 PRHDT, CDR2 FYEKMQ (reference sequence). V shed 5 bases and J 5 bases; nucleotides not matched to a gene: 5. CDR3 amino acids: CASSRLAGGGETQYF. CDR3 nucleotides: TGTGCCAGCAGCAGACTAGCGGGAGGCGGGGAGACCCAGTACTTC.

This clonotype was counted only a few times. The V gene is TRBV5-1, the J gene TRBJ2-7; 12 bases match TRBD2. Trimming removed 4 bases from V and 5 bases from J; junction bases left unmatched: 10. The CDR3 runs 16 residues. Germline V gives CDR1 SGHRS, CDR2 YFSETQ. The CDR3 coding sequence is TGCGCCAGCAGCCGGACTAGCGGGGCCACCCAAAACGAGCAGTACTTC. Translation: CASSRTSGATQNEQYF.

In this sample, this clonotype turned up a few times. The chain is built from TRBV4-2 and TRBJ2-6; a weak D match, TRBD2 (5 bases). Germline loops: CDR1 LGHNA, CDR2 YNFKEQ. Between the trimmed V and J ends, which lost 0 bases and 2 bases, there was a span of 11 bases. The CDR3 covers 17 residues. CDR3 sequence: CASSQDRTRTGANVLTF. CDR3 in DNA: TGTGCCAGCAGCCAAGATCGGACTCGGACTGGGGCCAACGTCCTGACTTTC.

The chain uses TRBV6-5 and TRBJ2-1; 7 bases align to TRBD1. V lost 3 bases, J lost 3 bases, and 8 bases stayed unmatched. CDR1 MNHEY and CDR2 SVGAGI come from the germline V gene. There are 16 residues in the CDR3. The CDR3 sequence is CASSYEGAEVYNEQFF. In DNA, the CDR3 is TGTGCCAGCAGTTATGAGGGGGCGGAGGTCTACAATGAGCAGTTCTTC.

This clonotype has just a few counts. The CDR3 sequence: CASRLTSGIILRGREQYF. Here the CDR3 DNA reads TGCGCCAGCAGGTTGACTAGCGGGATTATCCTCCGTGGGCGAGAGCAGTACTTC. The V call is TRBV5-1, the J call TRBJ2-7; 11 nucleotides agree with TRBD2. The V segment lost 5 bases and the J segment 7 bases; nucleotides outside the gene matches: 20. Germline assignment: CDR1 SGHRS and CDR2 YFSETQ. This CDR3 is 18 amino acids long.

The chain joins TRBV19 to TRBJ1-5, with D tentatively TRBD1 (6 bases). The CDR3 covers 13 residues. V was cut by 10 bases and J by 2 bases, with 12 bases left in between. Germline-derived CDR1 and CDR2 are LNHDA and SQIVND (reference sequence). The CDR3 sequence is CATLGGRNQPQHF. The CDR3 nucleotides are TGTGCCACCTTGGGGGGCCGCAATCAGCCCCAGCATTTT.

As concerns this clonotype: This may arise from a read error, as a much more abundant clone is one base away. The chain has TRBV12-3 or TRBV12-4 and TRBJ1-2, with D uncertain. Trimming took 1 base from V and 6 from J, leaving 3 bases between them. The CDR3 loop spans 11 amino acids. The CDR3, as DNA: TGTGCCAGCAGTTTAGGGGATGGCTACACCTTC. Its translation is CASSLGDGYTF.

This clonotype occurred many times. The gene calls are TRBV3-1 and TRBJ2-3; 7 bases are shared with TRBD2. The junction had 2 bases not matched to a gene; V was cut back by 0 bases and J by 5 bases. There are 14 residues in the CDR3. CDR1 is LGHDT and CDR2 is YNNKEL in the germline V gene (reference sequence). Written as DNA, the CDR3 is TGTGCCAGCAGCCAAGACGTAGCGGGAGATACGCAGTATTTT. Its translation: CASSQDVAGDTQYF.

This chain uses TRBV15 with TRBJ2-3, with 9 bases that match TRBD1. Looked up from germline, CDR1 is LNHNV and CDR2 is YYDKDF (reference sequence). This CDR3 is 13 amino acids long. The ends lost 0 bases at V and 13 bases at J; junction bases unmatched: 5. CDR3 residues: CATSRDPTGGKYF. The CDR3 region has the DNA TGTGCCACCAGCAGAGACCCGACAGGGGGAAAGTATTTT. The full variable domain, completed using reference TRBV15 and TRBJ2-3, is DAMVIQNPRYQVTQFGKPVTLSCSQTLNHNVMYWYQQKSSQAPKLLFHYYDKDFNNEADTPDNFQSRRPNTSFCFLDIRSPGLGDTAMYLCATSRDPTGGKYFGPGTRLTVL.

V is TRBV9 and J is TRBJ1-1; 7 bases line up with TRBD1. The germline V gene encodes CDR1 SGDLS and CDR2 YYNGEE. This CDR3 comprises 12 residues. The J segment lost 5 bases and the V segment lost 3 bases, leaving 1 base of the junction unmatched. The CDR3 bases are TGTGCCAGCAGCGCACAGGGGACTGAAGCTTTCTTT. This codes for CASSAQGTEAFF.

This clonotype was detected only a few times. This chain connects TRBV5-1 to TRBJ2-1; unclear D gene. The V gene's germline CDR1 is SGHRS and CDR2 YFSETQ. The V end was cut by 3 bases, the J end by 4 bases, with 8 bases between. There are 13 residues in the CDR3. The CDR3 sequence is CASSYDVYNEQFF. The CDR3, as DNA: TGCGCCAGCAGCTACGACGTTTACAATGAGCAGTTCTTC.

This chain joins TRBV28 and TRBJ1-1; 8 bases align to TRBD1. Germline trimming cut 5 bases from V and 1 base from J; bases unmatched to any gene: 6. Germline V gives CDR1 MDHEN, CDR2 SYDVKM. The CDR3 covers 15 residues. The CDR3 is CASSPGGGGNTEAFF. DNA of the CDR3: TGTGCCAGCAGTCCAGGGGGCGGAGGGAACACTGAAGCTTTCTTT.

The CDR3 protein is CASSLRPTWGTGTEQYF. CDR3 sequence (DNA): TGTGCCAGCAGCTTACGCCCTACTTGGGGGACAGGGACCGAGCAGTACTTC. This sequence joins TRBV7-9 and TRBJ2-7; the match to TRBD1 covers 9 bases. V was clipped by 2 bases and J by 6 bases; unmatched bases: 14. CDR3 length: 17 amino acids. Per the germline V gene, CDR1 is SEHNR and CDR2 is FQNEAQ (reference sequence). The full variable domain, its missing parts supplied by reference TRBV7-9 and TRBJ2-7, is DTGVSQNPRHKITKRGQNVTFRCDPISEHNRLYWYRQTLGQGPEFLTYFQNEAQLEKSRLLSDRFSAERPKGSFSTLEIQRTEQGDSAMYLCASSLRPTWGTGTEQYFGPGTRLTVT.

This clonotype was observed at least ten times. The chain recombines TRBV6-1 with TRBJ1-1; D unclear. Germline lookup yields CDR1 MNHNS and CDR2 SASEGT. This CDR3 region has 11 residues. V gave up 9 bases and J gave up 4 bases, with 9 bases separating them. Here the CDR3 reads CASIPITEAFF. The CDR3 DNA is TGTGCCAGTATCCCGATCACTGAAGCTTTCTTT.

The V and J genes are TRBV2 and TRBJ1-2; 8 nucleotides agree with TRBD1. The trim removed 8 bases at V and 1 base at J, leaving 12 bases unmatched. Germline lookup yields CDR1 SNHLY and CDR2 FYNNEI. The CDR3 runs 16 residues. This CDR3 reads CASVGSQGAFNYGYTF. The CDR3 DNA reads as TGTGCCAGCGTAGGAAGTCAGGGGGCTTTTAACTATGGCTACACCTTC. The full variable domain, in which reference TRBV2 and TRBJ1-2 provide the parts outside the CDR3, is EPEVTQTPSHQVTQMGQEVILRCVPISNHLYFYWYRQILGQKVEFLVSFYNNEISEKSEIFDDQFSVERPDGSNFTLKIRSTKLEDSAMYFCASVGSQGAFNYGYTFGSGTRLTVV.

This clonotype was found many times. The rearrangement joins TRBV12-3 or TRBV12-4 to TRBJ2-1; D call uncertain. Trimming left V 2 bases short and J 1 base short, with 15 bases between. The CDR3 contains 17 residues. This chain's CDR3 is CASSLFWVPGSYNEQFF. CDR3 nucleotides: TGTGCCAGCAGTTTATTCTGGGTTCCCGGGTCCTACAATGAGCAGTTCTTC.

This clonotype has more than one count but fewer than ten. The rearrangement uses TRBV7-8 and TRBJ2-7; 10 positions match TRBD1. The CDR3 consists of 15 residues. Unmatched junction bases numbered 7, after V lost 5 bases and J lost 3 bases. In germline, CDR1 is SGHVS, CDR2 FQNEAQ. The CDR3 loop reads CASSQTGGPSYEQYF. CDR3 bases: TGTGCCAGCAGCCAGACAGGGGGCCCCAGCTACGAGCAGTACTTC.

This sequence joins TRBV4-1 and TRBJ1-5; D remains ambiguous. Germline CDR1 and CDR2: MGHRA and YSYEKL. Trimming took off 0 bases at V and 5 bases at J, with 8 bases between the two ends. This CDR3 spans 14 amino acids. For the CDR3, the DNA is TGCGCCAGCAGCCAAGATGGGTCCTATCAGCCCCAGCATTTT. As protein: CASSQDGSYQPQHF.

The rearrangement uses TRBV30 and TRBJ2-3; D is uncertain. Germline V gene sequence: CDR1 GTSNPN, CDR2 SVGIG (reference sequence). Trimming shortened V by 5 bases and J by 8 bases, and 11 bases separated the two germline ends. CDR3 length: 11 amino acids. CDR3 nucleotides: TGTGCCTGGGGCATGAGTGGTACGCAGTATTTT. It is translated as CAWGMSGTQYF. Together with reference TRBV30 and TRBJ2-3, the CDR3 gives the full variable domain: SQTIHQWPATLVQPVGSPLSLECTVEGTSNPNLYWYRQAAGRGLQLLFYSVGIGQISSEVPQNLSASRPQDRQFILSSKKLLLSDSGFYLCAWGMSGTQYFGPGTRLTVL.

In this sample, this clonotype turned up a few times. The J gene is TRBJ2-1, the V gene TRBV28; TRBD1 agrees at 7 bases. V trimming: 6 bases; J trimming: 5 bases; junction bases outside the gene matches: 10. CDR1 is MDHEN and CDR2 is SYDVKM in the germline V gene. The CDR3 loop spans 15 amino acids. The CDR3 nucleotides are TGTGCCAGCAGGACGGACAGGCCCGGAAACAATGAGCAGTTCTTC. This codes for CASRTDRPGNNEQFF.

The chain combines TRBV11-2 with TRBJ2-1; either TRBD1 or TRBD2 may supply D (8 bases each). Germline lookup yields CDR1 SGHAT and CDR2 FQNNGV. V shed 5 bases and J shed 9 bases, with 26 bases lying between them. This CDR3 region has 17 residues. The DNA of the CDR3 is TGTGCCAGCAGCACCCGACAGGGGAGGCTAGCGGGCGCTGAGCAGTTCTTC. Its translation is CASSTRQGRLAGAEQFF.

This chain joins TRBV12-3 or TRBV12-4 and TRBJ2-1; TRBD1 aligns across 7 bases. This CDR3 is built from 15 residues. V trimming: 5 bases; J trimming: 4 bases; junction bases outside the gene matches: 8. The CDR3, as DNA: TGTGCCAGCAGTACCGACCGGGGACAGTACAATGAGCAGTTCTTC. This gives the protein CASSTDRGQYNEQFF.

This clonotype was seen more than once but under ten times. This chain joins TRBV7-2 and TRBJ2-7, with 8 bases fitting TRBD2. The V gene's germline CDR1 is SGHTA and CDR2 FQGNSA. This CDR3 is 14 amino acids long. V lost 5 bases, J lost 4 bases, and 7 bases stayed unmatched. The CDR3 DNA reads TGTGCCAGCAGCCCCTCCGGACTAGCTTACGAGCAGTACTTC. It yields the protein CASSPSGLAYEQYF. The full variable domain, its missing parts supplied by reference TRBV7-2 and TRBJ2-7, is GAGVSQSPSNKVTEKGKDVELRCDPISGHTALYWYRQSLGQGLEFLIYFQGNSAPDKSGLPSDRFSAERTGGSVSTLTIQRTQQEDSAVYLCASSPSGLAYEQYFGPGTRLTVT.

The chain uses TRBV20-1 and TRBJ1-5, with D hard to call. V lost 1 base, J lost 8 bases, and 21 bases lay in between. This CDR3 region has 16 residues. The germline gives CDR1 DFQATT, CDR2 SNEGSKA (reference sequence). CDR3 sequence (DNA): TGCAGTGCTAGAGTGGGAAAGGAGGCAGAATCCAAGCCCCAGCATTTT. Its translation: CSARVGKEAESKPQHF.

This clonotype appeared a few times. This chain links TRBV20-1 with TRBJ2-3; a weak D match, TRBD2 (5 bases). Germline V gene data show CDR1 as DFQATT and CDR2 as SNEGSKA (reference sequence). Trimming left V 4 bases short and J 1 base short, with 15 bases between. The CDR3 length is 15 residues. CDR3 sequence (DNA): TGCAGTGCTAATGACGGACGGACTCGCACAGATACGCAGTATTTT. Its translation: CSANDGRTRTDTQYF.

This clonotype was counted at least ten times. The rearrangement uses TRBV28 and TRBJ2-4; 7 bases are shared with TRBD1. With 5 bases clipped from V and 8 bases from J, the junction kept 6 bases outside the gene matches. The CDR3 consists of 13 residues. CDR1 and CDR2 from the germline V gene are MDHEN and SYDVKM. For the CDR3, the DNA is TGTGCCAGCAGTAGAAGGGGGCCTGACATTCAGTACTTC. It codes for CASSRRGPDIQYF.